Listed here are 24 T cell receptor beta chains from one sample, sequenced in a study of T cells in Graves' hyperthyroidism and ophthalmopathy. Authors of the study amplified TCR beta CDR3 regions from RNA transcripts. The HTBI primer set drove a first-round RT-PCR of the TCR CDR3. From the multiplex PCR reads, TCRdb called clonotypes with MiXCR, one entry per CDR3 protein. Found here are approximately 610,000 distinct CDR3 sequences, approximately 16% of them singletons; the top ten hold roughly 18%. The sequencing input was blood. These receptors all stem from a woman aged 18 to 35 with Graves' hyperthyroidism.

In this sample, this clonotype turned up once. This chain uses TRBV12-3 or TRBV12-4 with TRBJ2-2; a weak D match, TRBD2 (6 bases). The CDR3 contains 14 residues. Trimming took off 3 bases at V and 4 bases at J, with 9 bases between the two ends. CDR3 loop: CASSFGGSTGELFF. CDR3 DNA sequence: TGTGCCAGCAGTTTTGGGGGGAGCACCGGGGAGCTGTTTTTT.

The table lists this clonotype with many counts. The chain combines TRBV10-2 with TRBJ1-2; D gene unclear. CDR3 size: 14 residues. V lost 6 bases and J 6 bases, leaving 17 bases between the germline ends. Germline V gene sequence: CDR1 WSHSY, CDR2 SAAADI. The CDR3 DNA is TGCGCCAGCAGCCCCATTACAAGGGTCGATGGCTACACCTTC. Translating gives CASSPITRVDGYTF.

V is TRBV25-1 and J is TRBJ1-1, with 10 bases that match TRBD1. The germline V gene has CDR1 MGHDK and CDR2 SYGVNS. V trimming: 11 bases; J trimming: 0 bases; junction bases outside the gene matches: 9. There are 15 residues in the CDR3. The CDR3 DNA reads TGTGCCGCGACGGGGACAGGGGAAATGAACACTGAAGCTTTCTTT. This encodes CAATGTGEMNTEAFF.

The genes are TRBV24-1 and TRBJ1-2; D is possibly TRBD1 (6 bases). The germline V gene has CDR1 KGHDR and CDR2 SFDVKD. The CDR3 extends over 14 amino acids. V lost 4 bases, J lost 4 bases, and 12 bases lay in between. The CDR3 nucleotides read TGTGCCACCAGTGACAGGGGACTCTTCTATGGCTACACCTTC. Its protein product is CATSDRGLFYGYTF.

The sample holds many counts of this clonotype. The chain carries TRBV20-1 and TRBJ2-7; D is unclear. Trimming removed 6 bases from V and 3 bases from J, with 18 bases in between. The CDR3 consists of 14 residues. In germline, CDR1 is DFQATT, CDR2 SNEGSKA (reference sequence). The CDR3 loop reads CSAHLVGQRYEQYF. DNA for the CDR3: TGCAGTGCCCATCTCGTAGGGCAGCGCTACGAGCAGTACTTC.

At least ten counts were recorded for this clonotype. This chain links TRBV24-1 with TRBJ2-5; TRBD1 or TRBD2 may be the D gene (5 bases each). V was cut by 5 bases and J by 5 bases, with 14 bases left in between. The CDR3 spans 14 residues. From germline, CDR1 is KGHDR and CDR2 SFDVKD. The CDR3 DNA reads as TGTGCCACCAGTGCCCCTGGGGGAGCGGAGACCCAGTACTTC. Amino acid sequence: CATSAPGGAETQYF.

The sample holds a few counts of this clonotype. CDR3 in amino acids: CSAGDTRGGNTIYF. For the CDR3, the DNA is TGCAGTGCTGGGGACACCCGGGGTGGAAACACCATATATTTT. This chain joins TRBV20-1 and TRBJ1-3, with a possible D match to TRBD1 (6 bases). Germline V gene lookup returns CDR1 DFQATT and CDR2 SNEGSKA (reference sequence). This CDR3 has 14 residues. Trimming cost V 5 bases and J 3 bases, with 14 bases left between them.

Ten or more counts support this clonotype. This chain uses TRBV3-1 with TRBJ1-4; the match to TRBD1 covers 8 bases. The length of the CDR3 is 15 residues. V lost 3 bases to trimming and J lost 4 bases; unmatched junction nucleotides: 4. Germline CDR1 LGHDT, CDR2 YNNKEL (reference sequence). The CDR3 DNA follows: TGTGCCAGCAGCCATAGGGACAGGAGTAATGAAAAACTGTTTTTT. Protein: CASSHRDRSNEKLFF.

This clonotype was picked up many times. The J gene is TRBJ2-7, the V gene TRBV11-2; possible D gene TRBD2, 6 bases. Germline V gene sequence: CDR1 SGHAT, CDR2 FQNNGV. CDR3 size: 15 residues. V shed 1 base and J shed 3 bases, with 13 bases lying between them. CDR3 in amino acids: CASSLGVGGVYEQYF. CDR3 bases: TGTGCCAGCAGCTTAGGGGTCGGGGGAGTCTACGAGCAGTACTTC.

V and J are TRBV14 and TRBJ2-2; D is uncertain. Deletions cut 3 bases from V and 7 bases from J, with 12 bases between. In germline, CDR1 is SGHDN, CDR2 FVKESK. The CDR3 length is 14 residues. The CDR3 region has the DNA TGTGCCAGCAGCCAGGCAGTGGTTGTCGGGGAGCTGTTTTTT. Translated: CASSQAVVVGELFF.

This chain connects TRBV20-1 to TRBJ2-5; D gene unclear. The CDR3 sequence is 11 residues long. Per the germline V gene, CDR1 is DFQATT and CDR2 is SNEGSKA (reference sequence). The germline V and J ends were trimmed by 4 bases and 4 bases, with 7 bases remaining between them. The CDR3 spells CSATPGETQYF. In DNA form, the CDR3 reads TGCAGTGCTACCCCGGGAGAGACCCAGTACTTC.

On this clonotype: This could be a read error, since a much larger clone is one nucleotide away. CDR3 bases: TGCAGCGTTGAGTCCGGGGCTAGCGGCTACAATGAGCAGTTCTTC. This gives the protein CSVESGASGYNEQFF. The rearrangement uses TRBV29-1 and TRBJ2-1; 7 bases fit TRBD2. Germline values: CDR1 SQVTM, CDR2 ANQGSEA. The V and J ends lost 3 bases and 3 bases, in that order; junction bases with no gene match: 8. The CDR3 spans 15 residues.

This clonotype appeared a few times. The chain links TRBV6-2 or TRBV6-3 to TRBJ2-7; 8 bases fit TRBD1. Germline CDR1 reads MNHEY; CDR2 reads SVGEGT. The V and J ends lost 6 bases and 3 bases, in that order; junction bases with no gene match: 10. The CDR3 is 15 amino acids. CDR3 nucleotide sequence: TGTGCCAGCAGCTACCGAGGACAGGGCATCTACGAGCAGTACTTC. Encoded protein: CASSYRGQGIYEQYF.

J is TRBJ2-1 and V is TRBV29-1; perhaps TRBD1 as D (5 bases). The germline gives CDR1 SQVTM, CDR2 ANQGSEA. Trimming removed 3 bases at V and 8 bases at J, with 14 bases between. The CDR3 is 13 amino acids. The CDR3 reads CSVEWQGRDEQFF. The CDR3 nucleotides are TGCAGCGTTGAGTGGCAGGGTAGAGATGAGCAGTTCTTC.

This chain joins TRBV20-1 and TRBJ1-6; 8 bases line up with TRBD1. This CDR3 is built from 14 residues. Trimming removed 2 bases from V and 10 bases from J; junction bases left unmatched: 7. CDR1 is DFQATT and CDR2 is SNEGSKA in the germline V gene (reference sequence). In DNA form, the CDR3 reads TGCAGTGCTAGACCTCAGGGGGCAAGATCACCCCTCCACTTT. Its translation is CSARPQGARSPLHF.

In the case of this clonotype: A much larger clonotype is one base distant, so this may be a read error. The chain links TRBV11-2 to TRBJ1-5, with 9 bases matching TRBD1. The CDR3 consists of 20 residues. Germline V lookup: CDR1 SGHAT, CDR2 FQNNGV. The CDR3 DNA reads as TGTGCCAGCAGCCCGTCGCCGGGACAGGGCTGGCGCTATAGCAATCAGCCCCGGCATTTT. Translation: CASSPSPGQGWRYSNQPRHF.

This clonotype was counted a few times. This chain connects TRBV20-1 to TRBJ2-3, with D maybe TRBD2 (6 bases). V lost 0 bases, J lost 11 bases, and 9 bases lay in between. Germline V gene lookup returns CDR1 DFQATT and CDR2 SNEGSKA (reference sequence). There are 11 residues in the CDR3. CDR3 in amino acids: CSARDQEGQYF. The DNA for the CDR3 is TGCAGTGCTAGAGACCAGGAGGGGCAGTATTTT.

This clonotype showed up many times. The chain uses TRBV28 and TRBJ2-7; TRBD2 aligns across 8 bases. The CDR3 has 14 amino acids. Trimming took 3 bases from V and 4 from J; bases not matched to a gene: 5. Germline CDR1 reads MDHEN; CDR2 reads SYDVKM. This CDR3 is CASSFEAGVYEQYF. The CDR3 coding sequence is TGTGCCAGCAGTTTTGAAGCGGGAGTGTACGAGCAGTACTTC.

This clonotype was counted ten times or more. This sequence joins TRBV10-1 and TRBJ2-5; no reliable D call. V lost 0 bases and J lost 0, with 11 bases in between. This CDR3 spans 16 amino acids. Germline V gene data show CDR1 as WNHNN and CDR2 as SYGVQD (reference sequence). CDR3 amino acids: CASSESTSLYQETQYF. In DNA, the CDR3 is TGCGCCAGCAGTGAGTCGACATCCCTGTACCAAGAGACCCAGTACTTC.

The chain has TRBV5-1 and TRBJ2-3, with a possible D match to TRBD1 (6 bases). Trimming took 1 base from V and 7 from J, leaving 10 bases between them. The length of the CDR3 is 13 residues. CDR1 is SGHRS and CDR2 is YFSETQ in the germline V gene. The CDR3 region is CASSLQGTNTQYF. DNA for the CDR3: TGCGCCAGCAGCTTGCAGGGGACGAATACGCAGTATTTT.

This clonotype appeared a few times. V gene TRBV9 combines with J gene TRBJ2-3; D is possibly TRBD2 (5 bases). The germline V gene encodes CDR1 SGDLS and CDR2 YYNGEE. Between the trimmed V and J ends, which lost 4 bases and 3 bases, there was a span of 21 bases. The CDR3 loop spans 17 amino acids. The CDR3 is CASSFSTGKGRTDTQYF. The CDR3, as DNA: TGTGCCAGCAGCTTCTCCACGGGGAAGGGAAGGACAGATACGCAGTATTTT.

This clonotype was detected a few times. CDR3 in DNA: TGTGCCAGCAGCGTAGATCACCTAGCGGGAGTTCTTTATGAGCAGTTCTTC. This codes for CASSVDHLAGVLYEQFF. The rearrangement uses TRBV9 and TRBJ2-1; 10 bases are a match to TRBD2. This CDR3 region has 17 residues. CDR1 and CDR2 (germline): SGDLS, YYNGEE. The trim removed 0 bases at V and 8 bases at J, leaving 11 bases unmatched.

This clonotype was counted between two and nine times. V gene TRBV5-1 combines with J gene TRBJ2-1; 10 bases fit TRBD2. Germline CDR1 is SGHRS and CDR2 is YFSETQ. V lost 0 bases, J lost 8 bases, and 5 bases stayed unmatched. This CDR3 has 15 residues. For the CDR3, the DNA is TGCGCCAGCAGCTTGGTACTAGCGGGAAGCGATGAGCAGTTCTTC. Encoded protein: CASSLVLAGSDEQFF. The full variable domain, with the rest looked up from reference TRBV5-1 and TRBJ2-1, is KAGVTQTPRYLIKTRGQQVTLSCSPISGHRSVSWYQQTPGQGLQFLFEYFSETQRNKGNFPGRFSGRQFSNSRSEMNVSTLELGDSALYLCASSLVLAGSDEQFFGPGTRLTVL.

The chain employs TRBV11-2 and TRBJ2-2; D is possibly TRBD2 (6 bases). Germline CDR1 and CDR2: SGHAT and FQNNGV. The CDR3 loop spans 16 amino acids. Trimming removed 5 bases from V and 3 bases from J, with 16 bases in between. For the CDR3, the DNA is TGTGCCAGCAGCCAAGTGGGCACTAGCTACACCGGGGAGCTGTTTTTT. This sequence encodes CASSQVGTSYTGELFF.